This note documents a single TCR beta chain sequence. The antigen is not known. Together with a sample-barcoded 5' primer, a J-beta primer mix was included in a second PCR lasting about 7 to 11 cycles. MiXCR, applied by TCRdb to the 5' RACE reads, yields one record per CDR3 protein. The sample yields 1.5 million to 2 million distinct CDR3 sequences, approximately 28% seen once. The data derive from a study of blood T cells in healthy people across ages. General study points: Both higher diversity and more naive CD4+ cells marked long-lived donors when set against aged donors.

V lost 4 bases and J lost 4; bases outside the gene matches: 2. There are 14 residues in the CDR3. Germline loops: CDR1 SGHTA, CDR2 FQGNSA. The TCR sequence derives from a woman in her twenties or thirties in good health. The chain joins TRBV7-2 to TRBJ2-1; 9 bases fit TRBD2. The sequenced material came from blood. DNA for the CDR3: TGTGCCAGCAGCTCTAGCGGGAAGTACAATGAGCAGTTCTTC. This sequence encodes CASSSSGKYNEQFF.